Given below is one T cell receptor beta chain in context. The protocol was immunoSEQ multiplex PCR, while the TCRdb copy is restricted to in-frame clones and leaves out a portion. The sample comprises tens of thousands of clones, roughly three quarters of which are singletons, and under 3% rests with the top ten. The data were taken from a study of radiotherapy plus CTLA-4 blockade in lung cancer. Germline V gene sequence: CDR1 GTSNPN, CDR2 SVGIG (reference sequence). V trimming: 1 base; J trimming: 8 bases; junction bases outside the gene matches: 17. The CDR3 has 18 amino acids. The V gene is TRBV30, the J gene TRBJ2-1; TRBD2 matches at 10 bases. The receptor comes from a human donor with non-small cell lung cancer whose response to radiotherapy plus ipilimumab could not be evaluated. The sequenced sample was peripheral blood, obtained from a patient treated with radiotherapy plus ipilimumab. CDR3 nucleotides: TGTGCCTGGAGTGGGTTGCATGACGGAGCGGGAGGGCGGGATGAGCAGTTCTTC. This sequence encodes CAWSGLHDGAGGRDEQFF.